These T cell receptor beta chains were read from a single sample in a study of blood T cell repertoires in COVID-19. Generated by immunoSEQ multiplex PCR, the TCRdb table keeps only in-frame clones and is missing some. The table has about 240,000 clones, around 85% seen once; the top ten hold more than 8%. Sequencing was carried out using peripheral blood. Every receptor here comes from an elderly woman with acute or convalescent COVID-19. CDR3s include the opening cysteine and the closing phenylalanine or tryptophan. A D gene is named only where the DNA matches it firmly. Expanded clones are given a class, and other clones once, few, many or no size at all.

D gene	V gene	clone size	J gene	CDR3 DNA	CDR3 protein
-	TRBV28	-	TRBJ1-2	TGTGCCAGCAGTTTAGGACAGAACTATGGCTACACCTTC	CASSLGQNYGYTF
TRBD1	TRBV19	-	TRBJ1-5	TGTGCCAGTAGTATAAGGGGGCGGGGTGTGGTACAGCCCCAGCATTTT	CASSIRGRGVVQPQHF
-	TRBV19	-	TRBJ2-7	TGTGCCAGCGCTCAGACTCACTCTCCCTACGAGCAGTACTTC	CASAQTHSPYEQYF
-	TRBV5-1	-	TRBJ2-3	TGCGCCAGCAGACAACAGGGCACAGATACGCAGTATTTT	CASRQQGTDTQYF
TRBD1	TRBV5-8	-	TRBJ1-4	TGTGCCAGCAGCCGGACAGGGTCAAAGAATGAAAAACTGTTTTTT	CASSRTGSKNEKLFF
TRBD1	TRBV18	once	TRBJ2-7	TGTGCCAGCTCCCCCAGGACAGGGATTCTCTACGAGCAGTACTTC	CASSPRTGILYEQYF
TRBD2	TRBV10-3	few	TRBJ2-3	TGTGCCATTCTAGCGGGGGGTCACGATACGCAGTATTTT	CAILAGGHDTQYF
TRBD1	TRBV24-1	-	TRBJ2-7	TGTGCCACCAGGTCGACAGGGGATGGCGAGCAGTACTTC	CATRSTGDGEQYF
TRBD1	TRBV18	once	TRBJ1-2	TGTGCCAGCTCACCAGGACAGGGGTTACTCTATGGCTACACCTTC	CASSPGQGLLYGYTF
-	TRBV2	-	TRBJ2-5	TGTGCCAGCAGTGCAGGGCAAACCTGGCAAGAGACCCAGTACTTC	CASSAGQTWQETQYF
TRBD2	TRBV2	-	TRBJ2-3	TGTGCCAGCAGACTACTAGCGGCTAGCACAGATACGCAGTATTTT	CASRLLAASTDTQYF
TRBD2	TRBV5-5	-	TRBJ2-5	TGTGCCAGCAGCGTAGCGGGGGGGCGTAGTCAAGAGACCCAGTACTTC	CASSVAGGRSQETQYF
TRBD1	TRBV10-3	-	TRBJ2-3	TGTGCCATCGAGGGACAGGGAACAGATACGCAGTATTTT	CAIEGQGTDTQYF
TRBD1	TRBV3-1/TRBV3-2	-	TRBJ1-5	TGTGCCAGCAGCCGTGGACAGGGATCTGGCAATCAGCCCCAGCATTTT	CASSRGQGSGNQPQHF
-	TRBV5-1	-	TRBJ1-1	TGCGCCAGCAGGCCGTCCGGGGGACCCTCCACTGAAGCTTTCTTT	CASRPSGGPSTEAFF
-	TRBV5-1	-	TRBJ2-5	TGCGCCAGCAGCTTGGACCCAGCGGGCCAAGAGACCCAGTACTTC	CASSLDPAGQETQYF
TRBD1	TRBV24-1	-	TRBJ2-1	TGTGCCACCAGTCGACAGGGCATCAATGAGCAGTTCTTC	CATSRQGINEQFF
TRBD1	TRBV2	-	TRBJ1-1	TGTGCCAGCAGTATTAGGGGGCATGGGATGAACACTGAAGCTTTCTTT	CASSIRGHGMNTEAFF
TRBD1	TRBV4-1	-	TRBJ2-7	TGCGCCAGCAGCCACCCCGGGACAGCCTACGAGCAGTACTTC	CASSHPGTAYEQYF
-	TRBV2	-	TRBJ1-2	TGTGCCAGCAGTGACGGGATTATCTATGGCTACACCTTC	CASSDGIIYGYTF
TRBD2	TRBV7-2	-	TRBJ2-3	TGTGCCAGCAGCTTATGGACTAGCGGGGGGGCAGGCACAGATACGCAGTATTTT	CASSLWTSGGAGTDTQYF
-	TRBV19	-	TRBJ1-2	TGTGCCAGTAGTATAGATCAAGCATATGGCTACACCTTC	CASSIDQAYGYTF
-	TRBV7-2	-	TRBJ1-1	TGTGCCAGCAGCTTAGTATGGGCAGGGGAATACACTGAAGCTTTCTTT	CASSLVWAGEYTEAFF
TRBD1	TRBV2	-	TRBJ1-5	TGTGCCAGCAGTGAGGGGACAGGGAAACAGCCCCAGCATTTT	CASSEGTGKQPQHF
-	TRBV19	-	TRBJ1-5	TGTGCCAGTAGTATCGGGACAAGTATTTATAGCAATCAGCCCCAGCATTTT	CASSIGTSIYSNQPQHF
-	TRBV2	-	TRBJ1-2	TGTGCCAGCAGCGCGGGCAGCGCATCCTATGGCTACACCTTC	CASSAGSASYGYTF
-	TRBV3-1/TRBV3-2	-	TRBJ1-1	TGTGCCAGCAGCCAAACTGACAGCACTGAAGCTTTCTTT	CASSQTDSTEAFF
TRBD1	TRBV19	-	TRBJ1-2	TGTGCCAGTAGTACCAGACAGGGACGCAACTATGGCTACACCTTC	CASSTRQGRNYGYTF
TRBD2	TRBV5-4	-	TRBJ2-2	TGTGCCAGCAGCCAGGGACTAGAGGGCACCGGGGAGCTGTTTTTT	CASSQGLEGTGELFF